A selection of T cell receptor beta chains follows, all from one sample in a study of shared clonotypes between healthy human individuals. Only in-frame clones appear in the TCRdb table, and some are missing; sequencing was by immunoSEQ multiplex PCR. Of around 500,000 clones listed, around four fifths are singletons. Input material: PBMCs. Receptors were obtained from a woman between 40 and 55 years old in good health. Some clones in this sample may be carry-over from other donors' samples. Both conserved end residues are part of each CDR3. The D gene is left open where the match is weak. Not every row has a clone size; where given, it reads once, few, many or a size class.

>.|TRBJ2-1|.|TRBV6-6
TGTGCCAGCAGTTACAACAGTTACAATGAGCAGTTCTTC
CASSYNSYNEQFF
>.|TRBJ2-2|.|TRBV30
TGTGCCTGGCGGGGGACGGTTATCGGGGAGCTGTTTTTT
CAWRGTVIGELFF
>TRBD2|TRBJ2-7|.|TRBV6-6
TGTGCCAGCAGTTACGGGACTAGCGGGAGAGGATACGAGCAGTACTTC
CASSYGTSGRGYEQYF
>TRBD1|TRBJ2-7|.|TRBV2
TGTGCCAGCAGCTTCTCGGGACAGGGGGCCACTGAGCAGTACTTC
CASSFSGQGATEQYF
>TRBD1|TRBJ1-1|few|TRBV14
TGTGCCAGCAGCCAAGATTGGAAGGGGGCCTTGAACACTGAAGCTTTCTTT
CASSQDWKGALNTEAFF
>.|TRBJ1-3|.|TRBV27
TGTGCCAGCAGTTGGGGGTCGGGACCAAGAGAAGGAAACACCATATATTTT
CASSWGSGPREGNTIYF
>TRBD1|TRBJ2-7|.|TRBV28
TGTGCCAGCAGTCCCGCCGGGACAGACTTGTATGAGCAGTACTTC
CASSPAGTDLYEQYF
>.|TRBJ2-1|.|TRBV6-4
TGTGCCAGCAGTGACTTAAACAATGAGCAGTTCTTC
CASSDLNNEQFF
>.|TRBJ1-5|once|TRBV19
TGTGCCAGTAGTCCCCGGGCCCAAGGCCGTCAGCCCCAGCATTTT
CASSPRAQGRQPQHF
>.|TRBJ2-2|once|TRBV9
TGTGCCAGTGGGGGACGGAGTAACACCGGGGAGCTGTTTTTT
CASGGRSNTGELFF
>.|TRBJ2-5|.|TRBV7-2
TGTGCCAGCAGCTTTGTGGGGGAGACCCAGTACTTC
CASSFVGETQYF
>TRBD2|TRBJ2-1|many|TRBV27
TGTGCCAGCAGTTTATTAACTAGCGGGAGTCATGAGCAGTTCTTC
CASSLLTSGSHEQFF
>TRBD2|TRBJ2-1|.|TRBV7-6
TGTGCCAGCAGCTTACCCCCCGGGGAGGGTGAGCAGTTCTTC
CASSLPPGEGEQFF
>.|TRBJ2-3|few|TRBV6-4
TGTGCCAGCAGTGTGCAGGGGGGGACAGATACGCAGTATTTT
CASSVQGGTDTQYF
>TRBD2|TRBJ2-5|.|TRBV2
TGTGCCAGCAAGACTAGCGGAGAGACCCAGTACTTC
CASKTSGETQYF
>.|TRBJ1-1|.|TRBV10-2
TGCGCCAGCAGTGGATGGGGGCTGAACACTGAAGCTTTCTTT
CASSGWGLNTEAFF
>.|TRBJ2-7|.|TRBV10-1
TGCGCCAGCAGTAGGGGACCCCTCGGCGAGCAGTACTTC
CASSRGPLGEQYF
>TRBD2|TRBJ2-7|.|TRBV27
TGTGCCAGCAGTCGTACTAGCGGATGGGACGAGCAGTACTTC
CASSRTSGWDEQYF
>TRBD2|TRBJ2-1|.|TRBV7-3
TGTGCCAGCAGCTTAAGGGGACTAAGAGACAATGAGCAGTTCTTC
CASSLRGLRDNEQFF
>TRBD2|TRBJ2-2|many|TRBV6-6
TGTGCCAGCAGTAAGATAGCGGGAGCGAACACCGGGGAGCTGTTTTTT
CASSKIAGANTGELFF
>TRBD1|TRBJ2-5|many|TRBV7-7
TGTGCTAGCAGCTTAGGAGGACAGGGACAGACCCAGTACTTC
CASSLGGQGQTQYF
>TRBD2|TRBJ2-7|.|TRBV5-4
TGTGCCAGCAGCTTCGGACTAGCGGTATACGAGCAGTACTTC
CASSFGLAVYEQYF
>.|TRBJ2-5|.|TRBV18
TGTGCCAGCTCACCAACGACCGGGACCCAAGAGACCCAGTACTTC
CASSPTTGTQETQYF
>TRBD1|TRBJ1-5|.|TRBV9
TGTGCCAGCAGCGTAGGGGACCCGGGACAGGGTGATCAGCCCCAGCATTTT
CASSVGDPGQGDQPQHF
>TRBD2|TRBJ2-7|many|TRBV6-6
TGTGCCAGCAGTTACTCCGGGGGGAACTACGAGCAGTACTTC
CASSYSGGNYEQYF
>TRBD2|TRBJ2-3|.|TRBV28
TGTGCCAGCAGTTCCCCCTTTGCGGGAGGGACAGATACGCAGTATTTT
CASSSPFAGGTDTQYF
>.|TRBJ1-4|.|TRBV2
TGTGCCAGCATCGAACAGCGGCATAATGAAAAACTGTTTTTT
CASIEQRHNEKLFF
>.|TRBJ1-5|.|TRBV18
TGTGCCAGCTCACCAGAGGTCGAAGGGCAGCCCCAGCATTTT
CASSPEVEGQPQHF
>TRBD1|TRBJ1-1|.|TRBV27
TGTGCCAGCAGTTTTCAGGGGGGGAACACTGAAGCTTTCTTT
CASSFQGGNTEAFF
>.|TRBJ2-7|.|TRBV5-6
TGTGCCAGCAGCGGTTCGGGACGGAACCTCTACGAGCAGTACTTC
CASSGSGRNLYEQYF
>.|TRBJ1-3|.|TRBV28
TGTGCCAGCACCCCGCGGGGCAGCTTCTCTGGAAACACCATATATTTT
CASTPRGSFSGNTIYF
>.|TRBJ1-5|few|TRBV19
TGTGCCAGTAGCGGGGGCTGGAGCAATCAGCCCCAGCATTTT
CASSGGWSNQPQHF
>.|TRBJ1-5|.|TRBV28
TGTGCCAGCAGTTTCAGAACAGGGATGTTTCAGCCCCAGCATTTT
CASSFRTGMFQPQHF
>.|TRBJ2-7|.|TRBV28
TGTGCCAGCAGCCCGGACTGGCTCGGGGAGCAGTACTTC
CASSPDWLGEQYF
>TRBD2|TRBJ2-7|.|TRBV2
TGTGCCAGCGGGGGGGGCGAGCAGTACTTC
CASGGGEQYF
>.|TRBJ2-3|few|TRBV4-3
TGCGCCAGCAGCCAAGAACGGAGGGATACGCAGTATTTT
CASSQERRDTQYF
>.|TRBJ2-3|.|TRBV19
TGTGCCAGTAGTATTCGAGAAACAGATACGCAGTATTTT
CASSIRETDTQYF
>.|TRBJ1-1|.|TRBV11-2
TGTGCCAGCAGGAGGACGGGGAACACTGAAGCTTTCTTT
CASRRTGNTEAFF
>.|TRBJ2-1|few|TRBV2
TGTGCCAGTTGCATAAGCTCCTACAATGAGCAGTTCTTC
CASCISSYNEQFF
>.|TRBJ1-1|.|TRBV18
TGTGCCAGCTCACCACCGGGACAGAACACTGAAGCTTTCTTT
CASSPPGQNTEAFF
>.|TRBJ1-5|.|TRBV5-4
TGTGCCAGCAGCTCGGGGGGACATAGCAATCAGCCCCAGCATTTT
CASSSGGHSNQPQHF
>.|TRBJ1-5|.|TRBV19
TGTGCCAGTAGTATCCCATTGCGGGCATACAATCAGCCCCAGCATTTT
CASSIPLRAYNQPQHF
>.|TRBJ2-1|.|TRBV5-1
TGCGCCAGCAGCTTAGGGACGAGAAGCTCCTACAATGAGCAGTTCTTC
CASSLGTRSSYNEQFF
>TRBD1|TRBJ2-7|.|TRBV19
TGTGCCAGTAGTTCCCCCGGGACAGAGGACTACGAGCAGTACTTC
CASSSPGTEDYEQYF
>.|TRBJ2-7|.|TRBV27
TGTGCCAGCACCCCTTGGGGACGGCCCTACGAGCAGTACTTC
CASTPWGRPYEQYF
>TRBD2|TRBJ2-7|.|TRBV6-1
TGTGCCAGCAGTAGTCTAGCGGGGACCTCCTACGAGCAGTACTTC
CASSSLAGTSYEQYF
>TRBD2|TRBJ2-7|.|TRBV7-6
TGTGCCAGCAGCCCTAGCGGGGCCTACGAGCAGTACTTC
CASSPSGAYEQYF
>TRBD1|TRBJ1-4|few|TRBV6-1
TGTGCCCACAGCCCCCGACAGGGGGCTTGGGAAAAACTGTTTTTT
CAHSPRQGAWEKLFF
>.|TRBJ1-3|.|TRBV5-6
TGTGCCAGCAGCTTGGCAGCCGGCGGAAACACCATATATTTT
CASSLAAGGNTIYF
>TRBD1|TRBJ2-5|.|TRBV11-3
TGTGCCAGCAGTCCCGGGACAGGGGGCGGTGAGACCCAGTACTTC
CASSPGTGGGETQYF
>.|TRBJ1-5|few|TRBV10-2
TGCGCCAGCAGTGAACAGGGAGTCAATCAGCCCCAGCATTTT
CASSEQGVNQPQHF